One sample yielded the 9 T cell receptor beta chains listed below, sequenced in a study of T cells in women clearing cervical HPV infection. Assay used: immunoSEQ multiplex PCR; TCRdb lists only in-frame clones, some missing. Its table lists around 9,200 clones. Sequenced material: blood buffy coat. Source of these receptors: a woman aged 18-70 years with a cervical HPV16 infection that either progressed to CIN3+ or cleared (not recorded which).

This clone is called medium-sized based on its frequency. The sequence runs out 3 residues before the end of the CDR3; the remainder is reconstructed from the germline J gene. The rearrangement links TRBV5-6 to TRBJ1-6; D uncertain. The V and J ends lost 2 bases and 7 bases respectively, with 13 bases between them. Germline values: CDR1 SGHDT, CDR2 YYEEEE. This CDR3 comprises 15 residues. The CDR3 sequence: CASSFEGRGNSPLHF. CDR3 DNA (partial): TGTGCCAGCAGCTTTGAGGGCCGAGGAAATTCACCC.

As for this clone: The read ends 3 residues shy of where the CDR3 ends; the end is completed using the germline J gene. V is TRBV19 and J is TRBJ2-7; 10 bases fit TRBD1. J was trimmed by 4 bases and V by 3 bases; bases with no gene match: 12. This CDR3 comprises 17 residues. Germline V gives CDR1 LNHDA, CDR2 SQIVND (reference sequence). The DNA read from the CDR3 is TGTGCCAGTAGTATTCAGGGCTTCCGGGACAGGGGTTACGAG. This codes for CASSIQGFRDRGYE. The CDR3, in full, reads CASSIQGFRDRGYEQYF.

Turning to this clone: From the germline J gene comes the end of the CDR3, since the read stops 3 residues before it. The chain combines TRBV19 with TRBJ2-4; 7 bases match TRBD1. The CDR3 consists of 16 residues. Germline lookup yields CDR1 LNHDA and CDR2 SQIVND (reference sequence). The part of the CDR3 DNA that was read is TGTGCCAGTACCACCTTTAGCAGGGGGTATAAGGATGGT. Protein sequence: CASTTFSRGYKDG. Given in full, the CDR3 is CASTTFSRGYKDGQYF.

For this clone: The read halts 3 residues ahead of the CDR3 end, with the missing end drawn from the germline J gene. The chain is built from TRBV7-8 and TRBJ2-3; a possible D gene is TRBD2 (5 bases). Germline loops: CDR1 SGHVS, CDR2 FQNEAQ. V was cut by 5 bases and J by 0 bases, with 15 bases left in between. This CDR3 has 16 amino acids. CDR3 amino acids: CASSPVSGVSTDTQYF. CDR3 DNA, as far as it was read: TGTGCCAGCAGCCCTGTTTCCGGGGTTAGCACAGATACG.

Incomplete CDR3 DNA: TGTGCCAGCAGCTCTTTCGGCGAACAGCCG. Translated, it gives CASSSFGEQP. From start to end, the CDR3 is CASSSFGEQPQYF. The chain is built from TRBV7-9 and TRBJ2-3; no clear D gene. The read halts 3 residues ahead of the CDR3 end, with the missing end drawn from the germline J gene. Germline assignment: CDR1 SEHNR and CDR2 FQNEAQ (reference sequence). The CDR3 has 13 residues.

Comments on this clone: The CDR3 is cut off 3 residues early in the read; its end comes from the germline J gene. V usage is TRBV7-9 and J usage is TRBJ2-4; TRBD1 aligns across 8 bases. This CDR3 spans 13 amino acids. Germline V gene lookup returns CDR1 SEHNR and CDR2 FQNEAQ (reference sequence). The covered CDR3 bases are TGTGCCAGCAGCTTGGACAGGGATGGTGGT. Protein: CASSLDRDGG. The whole CDR3 sequence reads CASSLDRDGGQYF.

About this clone itself: The CDR3 end is not reached by the read, which stops 3 residues before it; the germline J gene fills it in. This rearrangement joins TRBV7-9 to TRBJ2-1, with TRBD1 as a possible D gene (5 bases). V was pared by 8 bases and J by 4 bases, with 15 bases between. Germline V gene data show CDR1 as SEHNR and CDR2 as FQNEAQ (reference sequence). CDR3 length: 14 residues. CDR3 bases read: TGTGCCAGCGCCCTGGCAGGGTCATACAATGAG. This translates into CASALAGSYNE. Given in full, the CDR3 is CASALAGSYNEQFF.

This clone counts as medium-sized by frequency. The read terminates 3 residues before the CDR3 end, so the remaining end is supplied by the germline J gene. The rearrangement joins TRBV5-1 to TRBJ2-2; 7 bases fit TRBD1. The CDR3 sequence is 16 residues long. Germline CDR1 and CDR2: SGHRS and YFSETQ. The CDR3: CASSLDGQATNEKLFF. The sequenced part of the CDR3 DNA is TGCGCCAGCAGCTTGGATGGACAGGCAACTAATGAAAAG.

About this clone itself: The junction departs from germline at one end; a sequencing error may be responsible. The sequence runs out 3 residues before the end of the CDR3; the remainder is reconstructed from the germline J gene. Additional DNA sequences in this sample encode the identical CDR3. The chain has TRBV29-1 and TRBJ1-2, with a possible D match to TRBD1 (6 bases). Germline V lookup: CDR1 SQVTM, CDR2 ANQGSEA. The CDR3 spans 12 residues. The CDR3: CSVFRGADGYTF. The CDR3 bases that were read are TGCAGCGTTTTCAGGGGCGCAGATGGA.